The rows below give T cell receptor beta chains drawn from one sample of a study of blood T cell repertoires in COVID-19. Some clones are missing from TCRdb's copy, which holds only in-frame ones; the method was immunoSEQ multiplex PCR. The sample lists 100,000 or so clones; 84% were seen once. The sequenced sample consisted of peripheral blood. Source of these receptors: a woman aged 60-75 years with acute or convalescent COVID-19. Both conserved end residues are part of each CDR3. The order of the fields is J gene, V gene, clone size, CDR3 protein. Where a row states a size, it is once, few, many or the class of an expanded clone; other rows omit it.

j_gene: TRBJ1-5
v_gene: TRBV6-5
abundance: -
CDR3aa: CASSLMTLNQPQHF

j_gene: TRBJ2-5
v_gene: TRBV5-4
abundance: -
CDR3aa: CASSTGNQETQYF

j_gene: TRBJ1-5
v_gene: TRBV5-8
abundance: once
CDR3aa: CASPIGQGQFGNQPQHF

j_gene: TRBJ1-3
v_gene: TRBV6-1
abundance: -
CDR3aa: CASSEAVAGGNTIYF

j_gene: TRBJ1-4
v_gene: TRBV3-1/TRBV3-2
abundance: -
CDR3aa: CASSQVLRGGNEKLFF

j_gene: TRBJ1-2
v_gene: TRBV15
abundance: once
CDR3aa: CATSRDKTGYGYTF

j_gene: TRBJ2-3
v_gene: TRBV9
abundance: -
CDR3aa: CASSETGSTQYF

j_gene: TRBJ2-2
v_gene: TRBV5-1
abundance: -
CDR3aa: CASSLARGELFF

j_gene: TRBJ1-2
v_gene: TRBV9
abundance: -
CDR3aa: CASSSRTGTGQGYTF

j_gene: TRBJ2-1
v_gene: TRBV4-2
abundance: -
CDR3aa: CASSQDQRTGGNEQFF

j_gene: TRBJ1-6
v_gene: TRBV5-1
abundance: once
CDR3aa: CASSLVGQRGNSPLHF

j_gene: TRBJ2-1
v_gene: TRBV7-2
abundance: -
CDR3aa: CASRVQLATYNEQFF

j_gene: TRBJ1-3
v_gene: TRBV9
abundance: -
CDR3aa: CASSAGTPSGNTIYF

j_gene: TRBJ2-3
v_gene: TRBV24-1
abundance: -
CDR3aa: CATSDPRPGTDTQYF

j_gene: TRBJ2-6
v_gene: TRBV19
abundance: -
CDR3aa: CASTQQGVAGANVLTF

j_gene: TRBJ2-1
v_gene: TRBV24-1
abundance: -
CDR3aa: CATAGTLSYNEQFF

j_gene: TRBJ1-6
v_gene: TRBV6-4
abundance: -
CDR3aa: CASSDRGTGNSPLHF

j_gene: TRBJ1-2
v_gene: TRBV7-2
abundance: -
CDR3aa: CASSPLMNYGYTF

j_gene: TRBJ1-2
v_gene: TRBV5-4
abundance: once
CDR3aa: CASSLVPPGYGYTF

j_gene: TRBJ1-4
v_gene: TRBV5-1
abundance: -
CDR3aa: CASSLGQVMNEKLFF

j_gene: TRBJ2-7
v_gene: TRBV5-1
abundance: once
CDR3aa: CASSPGPASKSEQYF

j_gene: TRBJ1-6
v_gene: TRBV6-1
abundance: -
CDR3aa: CASSEDVTGGFSPLHF

j_gene: TRBJ1-1
v_gene: TRBV19
abundance: -
CDR3aa: CASMEQGGTEAFF

j_gene: TRBJ2-7
v_gene: TRBV4-1
abundance: -
CDR3aa: CASSQLDRAEQYF

j_gene: TRBJ1-1
v_gene: TRBV5-1
abundance: once
CDR3aa: CASSLVGGGTEAFF

j_gene: TRBJ1-3
v_gene: TRBV11-1
abundance: -
CDR3aa: CASSSSRGLGNTIYF

j_gene: TRBJ2-7
v_gene: TRBV20-1
abundance: -
CDR3aa: CSASKPDYEQYF

j_gene: TRBJ1-4
v_gene: TRBV25-1
abundance: once
CDR3aa: CASSDFWGGEKLFF

j_gene: TRBJ2-3
v_gene: TRBV5-4
abundance: -
CDR3aa: CASSSGLAGSPDTQYF

j_gene: TRBJ1-1
v_gene: TRBV7-3
abundance: -
CDR3aa: CASSSGGVTEAFF

j_gene: TRBJ2-1
v_gene: TRBV2
abundance: -
CDR3aa: CASSERQGFEQFF

j_gene: TRBJ2-1
v_gene: TRBV27
abundance: -
CDR3aa: CASSSGTGAYNEQFF

j_gene: TRBJ2-2
v_gene: TRBV11-2
abundance: -
CDR3aa: CASSHTSGGAGELFF

j_gene: TRBJ1-2
v_gene: TRBV28
abundance: -
CDR3aa: CASSLKRDREDYGYTF

j_gene: TRBJ2-2
v_gene: TRBV27
abundance: -
CDR3aa: CASSTGYPGELFF

j_gene: TRBJ2-7
v_gene: TRBV28
abundance: -
CDR3aa: CASRGNSYEQYF

j_gene: TRBJ2-3
v_gene: TRBV19
abundance: -
CDR3aa: CASSIRVGTDTQYF

j_gene: TRBJ2-3
v_gene: TRBV4-2
abundance: -
CDR3aa: CASSPGLAGIGDTQYF

j_gene: TRBJ1-1
v_gene: TRBV6-5
abundance: -
CDR3aa: CASRQGRANTEAFF

j_gene: TRBJ1-1
v_gene: TRBV11-3
abundance: -
CDR3aa: CASSFHRANTEAFF

j_gene: TRBJ1-3
v_gene: TRBV9
abundance: -
CDR3aa: CASSATGRKGNTIYF

j_gene: TRBJ1-1
v_gene: TRBV6-2/TRBV6-3
abundance: -
CDR3aa: CASSRTGVVPEAFF

j_gene: TRBJ1-5
v_gene: TRBV15
abundance: -
CDR3aa: CATSRQSNQPQHF

j_gene: TRBJ2-7
v_gene: TRBV5-4
abundance: -
CDR3aa: CASSGQGGEQYF

j_gene: TRBJ1-3
v_gene: TRBV5-1
abundance: -
CDR3aa: CASSLEGPISGNTIYF

j_gene: TRBJ1-2
v_gene: TRBV4-1
abundance: -
CDR3aa: CASSPDGEYGYTF

j_gene: TRBJ2-3
v_gene: TRBV18
abundance: -
CDR3aa: CASSPEGLATDTQYF

j_gene: TRBJ2-7
v_gene: TRBV28
abundance: -
CDR3aa: CASSPRTGKRASSYEQYF

j_gene: TRBJ1-5
v_gene: TRBV5-6
abundance: -
CDR3aa: CASSLLQGGQPQHF